This is a list of T cell receptor beta chains from one sample in a study of blood T cell repertoires in COVID-19. TCRdb's copy holds only in-frame clones and misses some; the assay was immunoSEQ multiplex PCR. The data show 63,000 or so clones, with roughly 91% seen just once and around 1.5% held by the top ten. Source material: peripheral blood. These receptors were taken from a human donor in a cohort sampled during active COVID-19. Each CDR3 is given with its conserved first and last residue. The order of the fields is CDR3 protein, clone size, V gene. The size of a clone is reported for some rows only, either as once, few or many, or as a class for expanded clones.

CDR3 protein: CASSLWTSGSTTENEQFF
clone size: -
V gene: TRBV11-3

CDR3 protein: CASSLLGLSPEQYF
clone size: -
V gene: TRBV5-1

CDR3 protein: CASSEEAAGETQYF
clone size: -
V gene: TRBV6-1

CDR3 protein: CSVVGVRRETQYF
clone size: -
V gene: TRBV29-1

CDR3 protein: CASSLGRGSYNEQFF
clone size: -
V gene: TRBV7-3

CDR3 protein: CASSRLGPLEQFF
clone size: -
V gene: TRBV27

CDR3 protein: CASSFSDGEGYTF
clone size: -
V gene: TRBV5-4

CDR3 protein: CASSYRGDTQYF
clone size: -
V gene: TRBV6-5

CDR3 protein: CASSQGQAGLGYTF
clone size: -
V gene: TRBV6-2/TRBV6-3

CDR3 protein: CASSFYRGPYEQYF
clone size: -
V gene: TRBV5-1

CDR3 protein: CASSRDPGFEQFF
clone size: -
V gene: TRBV27

CDR3 protein: CASRGTANTEAFF
clone size: -
V gene: TRBV5-5

CDR3 protein: CASSFLETQYF
clone size: few
V gene: TRBV12-3/TRBV12-4

CDR3 protein: CATSRDPPGVAGVEETQYF
clone size: -
V gene: TRBV15

CDR3 protein: CASSQGQGAGEQYF
clone size: -
V gene: TRBV5-1

CDR3 protein: CASSLQTDYGYTF
clone size: -
V gene: TRBV28

CDR3 protein: CASRRSGTPNTEAFF
clone size: -
V gene: TRBV12-2

CDR3 protein: CASTQDSSGELFF
clone size: few
V gene: TRBV7-6

CDR3 protein: CASSRTPGWTDTQYF
clone size: -
V gene: TRBV3-1/TRBV3-2

CDR3 protein: CASSVFLAAYNEQFF
clone size: -
V gene: TRBV2

CDR3 protein: CASSRQPTNEKLFF
clone size: -
V gene: TRBV13

CDR3 protein: CASSPNYEQYF
clone size: -
V gene: TRBV18

CDR3 protein: CASSQDPDRGETQYF
clone size: -
V gene: TRBV4-2

CDR3 protein: CASKRAGELFF
clone size: -
V gene: TRBV2

CDR3 protein: CASSLQGAGGTEAFF
clone size: -
V gene: TRBV5-1

CDR3 protein: CASSLTTTDTQYF
clone size: -
V gene: TRBV7-2

CDR3 protein: CASSLADRVNIQYF
clone size: -
V gene: TRBV5-1

CDR3 protein: CASSETTSGSGEQFF
clone size: -
V gene: TRBV6-4

CDR3 protein: CASSRTGIGELFF
clone size: -
V gene: TRBV6-5

CDR3 protein: CASSYRGGRNTEAFF
clone size: once
V gene: TRBV6-5

CDR3 protein: CASSNRDRAYEQFF
clone size: once
V gene: TRBV28

CDR3 protein: CASGRGSLPSSYNEQFF
clone size: -
V gene: TRBV9

CDR3 protein: CSVESGPGGNTIYF
clone size: -
V gene: TRBV29-1

CDR3 protein: CASSTLGGPKNIQYF
clone size: -
V gene: TRBV14

CDR3 protein: CASSLSGLAEQFF
clone size: -
V gene: TRBV27

CDR3 protein: CASRGLADTDTQYF
clone size: -
V gene: TRBV6-5

CDR3 protein: CASSPSSGAYEQYF
clone size: -
V gene: TRBV18

CDR3 protein: CASSDQAGVSREQFF
clone size: -
V gene: TRBV2

CDR3 protein: CASSPTRTGPGGNPQHF
clone size: -
V gene: TRBV28

CDR3 protein: CASSLVVGGEQFF
clone size: once
V gene: TRBV11-3

CDR3 protein: CASSPLSGNTIYF
clone size: -
V gene: TRBV18

CDR3 protein: CASSRDNQETQYF
clone size: -
V gene: TRBV2

CDR3 protein: CASSPRLAGAVETQYF
clone size: -
V gene: TRBV3-1/TRBV3-2

CDR3 protein: CASSGPRGPSIQLSSKLFF
clone size: -
V gene: TRBV2

CDR3 protein: CAWSRVTEAFF
clone size: -
V gene: TRBV30

CDR3 protein: CSVASGSGYNEQFF
clone size: -
V gene: TRBV29-1

CDR3 protein: CASSLGHGYEQYF
clone size: -
V gene: TRBV12-3/TRBV12-4

CDR3 protein: CASSRGGLAGGYNEQFF
clone size: -
V gene: TRBV19

CDR3 protein: CASSDTGTGGNSPLHF
clone size: few
V gene: TRBV6-4

CDR3 protein: CASSASAREANYGYTF
clone size: few
V gene: TRBV6-1

CDR3 protein: CASSESGLAEPYNEQFF
clone size: -
V gene: TRBV6-4

CDR3 protein: CASSDRDSPTGELFF
clone size: -
V gene: TRBV24-1

CDR3 protein: CASSSGGYGYTF
clone size: -
V gene: TRBV7-9

CDR3 protein: CASSPGTGVQYGYTF
clone size: -
V gene: TRBV27

CDR3 protein: CASRPRQGSNEKLFF
clone size: -
V gene: TRBV2